Here is one TCR beta chain with its context. The PCR ran on 60 Vbeta and 13 Jbeta primers. Sequenced by immunoSEQ multiplex PCR; TCRdb stores in-frame clones only, minus some. The top ten clones hold roughly 3.2% of a sample with under 55,000 clones, around two thirds of them seen once. The data originate from a study of cytomegalovirus exposure and HLA in healthy donors. Trimming removed 2 bases at V and 6 bases at J, with 12 bases between. The CDR3 extends over 14 amino acids. CDR1 and CDR2 (germline): SEHNR, FQNEAQ (reference sequence). The sequenced material came from PBMCs. V and J are TRBV7-9 and TRBJ2-3; D perhaps matches TRBD2 (5 bases). The clonotype originates from a woman aged 25 to 39 in good health and CMV-seronegative. In DNA, the CDR3 is TGTGCCAGCAGCTTAAATCCCGGCGGGGATACGCAGTATTTT. Translating gives CASSLNPGGDTQYF.